The 5 T cell receptor beta chains reported below all come from one sample, sequenced in a study of human T cells and chemical hapten exposure. TCRdb analysed the RACE reads with MiXCR anew, one entry per CDR3 protein. The sample includes some 360,000 distinct CDR3 sequences, 4.5% to 6% of them seen just once. Time point indicated: pre-sensitization, week 0. The treatment denotes: therapeutic diphenylcyclopropenone sensitization with weekly scalp DPC. The starting material was whole blood, obtained in connection with sensitization to the hapten diphenylcyclopropenone (DPC). Receptors originate from a woman aged 45 to 65 with alopecia areata. Some clones in this sample may be carry-over from other donors' samples.

The table lists this clonotype with many counts. The rearrangement links TRBV6-2 or TRBV6-3 to TRBJ2-2, with a possible D match to TRBD2 (6 bases). CDR1 and CDR2 from the germline V gene are MNHEY and SVGEGT. The CDR3 extends over 14 amino acids. The germline V and J ends were trimmed by 6 bases and 0 bases, with 8 bases remaining between them. CDR3 DNA sequence: TGTGCCAGCAGGAAGCGGGCGAACACCGGGGAGCTGTTTTTT. This gives the protein CASRKRANTGELFF.

The chain recombines TRBV6-6 with TRBJ1-2, with D perhaps matching TRBD1 (6 bases). Germline V gene data show CDR1 as MNHNY and CDR2 as SVGAGI (reference sequence). This CDR3 spans 13 amino acids. The ends were cut back, 6 bases at V and 8 bases at J, with 16 bases in the middle. CDR3 in amino acids: CASRTGGEGGYTF. As DNA, the CDR3 is TGTGCCAGCAGGACAGGAGGGGAGGGAGGCTACACCTTC.

This chain links TRBV27 with TRBJ1-2, with unresolved D. V lost 4 bases and J 5 bases, leaving 11 bases between the germline ends. The CDR3 runs 13 residues. Germline lookup yields CDR1 MNHEY and CDR2 SMNVEV (reference sequence). In DNA, the CDR3 is TGTGCCAGCAGTTCGACTGATATGTATGGCTACACCTTC. This encodes CASSSTDMYGYTF.

This clonotype has a count of ten or more. This chain links TRBV7-2 with TRBJ1-2; 10 bases match TRBD1. V gave up 3 bases and J gave up 4 bases; unmatched junction bases: 5. CDR1 is SGHTA and CDR2 is FQGNSA in the germline V gene. The CDR3 contains 15 residues. As DNA, the CDR3 is TGTGCCAGCAGCTTGGGACAGGGGACGAGCTATGGCTACACCTTC. Translated: CASSLGQGTSYGYTF.

Many counts were recorded for this clonotype. The V gene is TRBV7-7, the J gene TRBJ2-1; TRBD2 matches 7 bases. The germline V gene has CDR1 SSHAT and CDR2 FNYEAQ (reference sequence). The V and J ends lost 1 base and 10 bases, in that order; junction bases with no gene match: 4. This CDR3 spans 13 amino acids. CDR3 protein: CASSLGWGGEQFF. CDR3 bases: TGTGCCAGCAGCTTAGGGTGGGGAGGGGAGCAGTTCTTC.